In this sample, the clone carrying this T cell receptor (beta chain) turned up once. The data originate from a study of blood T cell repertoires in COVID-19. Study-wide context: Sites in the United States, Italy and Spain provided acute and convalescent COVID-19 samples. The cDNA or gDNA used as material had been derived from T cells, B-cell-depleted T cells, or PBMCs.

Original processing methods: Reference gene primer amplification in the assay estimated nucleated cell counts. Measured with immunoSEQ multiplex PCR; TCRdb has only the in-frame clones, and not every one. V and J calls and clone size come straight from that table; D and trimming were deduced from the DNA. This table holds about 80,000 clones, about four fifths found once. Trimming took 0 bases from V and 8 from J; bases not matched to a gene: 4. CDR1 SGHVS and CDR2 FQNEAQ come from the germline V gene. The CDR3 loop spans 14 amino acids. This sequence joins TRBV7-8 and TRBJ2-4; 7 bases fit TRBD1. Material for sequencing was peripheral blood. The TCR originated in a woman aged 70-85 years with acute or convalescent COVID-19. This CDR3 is CASSLARTGDIQYF. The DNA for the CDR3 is TGTGCCAGCAGCTTAGCGCGGACAGGAGACATTCAGTACTTC.